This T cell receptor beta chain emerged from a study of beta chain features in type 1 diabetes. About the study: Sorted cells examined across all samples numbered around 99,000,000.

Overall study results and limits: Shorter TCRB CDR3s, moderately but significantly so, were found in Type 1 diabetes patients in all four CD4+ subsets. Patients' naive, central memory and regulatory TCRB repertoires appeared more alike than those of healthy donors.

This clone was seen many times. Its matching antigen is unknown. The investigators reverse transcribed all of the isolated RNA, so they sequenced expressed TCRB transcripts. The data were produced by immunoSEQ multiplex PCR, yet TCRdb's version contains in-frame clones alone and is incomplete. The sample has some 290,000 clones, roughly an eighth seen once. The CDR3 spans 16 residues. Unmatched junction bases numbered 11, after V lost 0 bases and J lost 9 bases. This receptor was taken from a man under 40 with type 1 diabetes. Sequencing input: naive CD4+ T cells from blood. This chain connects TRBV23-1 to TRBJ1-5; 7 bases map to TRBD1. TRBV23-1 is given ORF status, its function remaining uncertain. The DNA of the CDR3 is TGCGCCAGCAGTCAATCGGGGAGACAGGGTCTTGGGCCCCAGCATTTT. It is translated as CASSQSGRQGLGPQHF.